This T cell receptor beta chain comes out of a study of blood T cell repertoires in COVID-19. For the study at large: COVID-19 samples from acute and convalescent phases originated in the United States, Italy and Spain. The cDNA or gDNA used as material had been derived from T cells, B-cell-depleted T cells, or PBMCs.

Trimming removed 11 bases at V and 0 bases at J, with 11 bases between. The CDR3 sequence is 12 residues long. The germline V gene encodes CDR1 SNHLY and CDR2 FYNNEI. As originally analysed: It was from reference gene primer amplification that nucleated cell counts were estimated. The repertoire was sequenced with immunoSEQ multiplex PCR; TCRdb's copy has only in-frame clones and lacks some. D and trimming come from the DNA, and the V and J calls and clone size come from that table. The sample consists of 100,000 to 130,000 clones, 80% to 85% of them appearing once. Sequencing was performed on peripheral blood. The rearrangement uses TRBV2 and TRBJ2-7; maybe TRBD1 (5 bases). The TCR originated in a man between 65 and 79 years old with acute or convalescent COVID-19. CDR3 coding DNA: TGTGCCGGGGCGGTGAGCTCCTACGAGCAGTACTTC. This codes for CAGAVSSYEQYF.